This T cell receptor beta chain was sequenced during a study of blood T cell repertoires in COVID-19 (TCRdb year 2020). At the level of the whole study: The collaborator samples originated in the United States, Italy and Spain and spanned the acute and convalescent phases of COVID-19. Samples came from the ongoing ImmuneRACE study (first 160 participants) plus 1,254 subjects from 6 global collaborators. Where available, HLA class I and class II types were obtained from metadata supplied by the sample provider rather than from assay-based typing. Deeply sampled blood TCRbeta repertoires from subjects exposed to, actively infected with, or recovered from COVID-19 were included in the dataset. The repertoires were released in a freely available public database meant as a resource for research on the immune response to SARS-CoV-2. The prospective study material was composed of cDNA or gDNA derived from T cells, B-cell-depleted T cells, or PBMCs. A de-identified subject ID, COVID-19 status, age in years and sex were almost always included in the sample metadata. What the research found in general, with its limitations: The amount of clinical and demographic metadata varied by source and participant and was provided uncurated.

TCRbeta CDR3 regions were amplified from genomic DNA using the immunoSEQ Assay, a bias-controlled multiplex PCR. In the source study's methods: The number of nucleated cells in each sample was estimated by amplification of reference gene primers within the assay. To quantify the absolute abundance of each unique TCRbeta CDR3 rearrangement, sequence reads were collapsed and filtered. Productive Simpson clonality was computed per sample as the square root of Simpson's diversity index over productive rearrangements. Not all clones reach the TCRdb copy of this immuneACCESS table, which keeps in-frame sequences only. Checked studies attribute under half of the gap to unresolved V genes and leave the rest unexplained. V and J calls and clone size are those listed in that table; D and trimming were worked out from the DNA. The sample yields about 300,000 clones; approximately 88% were counted once. The top ten clonotypes cover just under 7% of the sample.

About this clone: It lacks a known antigen. One base away there is no much larger clone; base qualities are not given.

Samples from volunteer blood donors who had recovered from COVID-19 were contributed by a second Seattle source. The collaborating institutions used their own protocols to collect whole blood in K2EDTA tubes. For TCRbeta analysis, collaborators shipped samples as frozen whole blood, isolated PBMCs, or DNA extracted from either of those sample types. The CDR3 contains 13 residues, cysteine and phenylalanine counted. Just CDR3 DNA is preserved here, 39 bases in frame from base 1. CDR1 and CDR2, per the germline V gene, are SGHAT and FQNNGV. Trimming takes 5 bases off V and 6 bases off J; junction bases not matched to a gene: 2.

Sequenced sample: peripheral blood. The chain joins TRBV11-2 to TRBJ2-1; 9 central bases correspond to TRBD1. The TCR comes from a woman aged 30 to 39 who had recovered from COVID-19. The nucleotide sequence reads as follows: TGTGCCAGCAGCCCGGACAGGGGCAATGAGCAGTTCTTC. This sequence encodes CASSPDRGNEQFF.